This TCR beta chain emerged from a study of blood T cell repertoires in COVID-19. About the research overall: The origin of the acute and convalescent COVID-19 samples was the United States, Italy and Spain. Sources were T cells, B-cell-depleted T cells, or PBMCs; the material itself was cDNA or gDNA.

Germline CDR1 and CDR2: MNHEY and SVGEGT. Trimming left V 2 bases short and J 6 bases short, with 10 bases between. The CDR3 totals 13 residues. Assay used: immunoSEQ multiplex PCR; TCRdb lists only in-frame clones, some missing. Of 45,000 to 60,000 clones listed, around four fifths are singletons. The TCR originated in a human donor with acute or convalescent COVID-19. The donor label of this sample is uncertain. V gene TRBV6-2 or TRBV6-3 combines with J gene TRBJ1-2, with TRBD1 as a possible D gene (6 bases). The sample taken for sequencing was peripheral blood. This chain's CDR3 is CASSYRGAHGYTF. The CDR3, as DNA: TGTGCCAGCAGTTACCGGGGGGCGCATGGCTACACCTTC.